This T cell receptor (beta chain) is drawn from a study of STAT5B mutations in CD4+ large granular lymphocyte leukemia. Trimming removed 4 bases from V and 3 bases from J; junction bases left unmatched: 2. The CDR3 is 13 amino acids. Germline CDR1 reads WNHNN; CDR2 reads SYGVQD (reference sequence). Buffy coats from healthy blood donors served as controls. The data were produced by immunoSEQ multiplex PCR, yet TCRdb's version contains in-frame clones alone and is incomplete. This table holds 35,000 or so clones, approximately 89% found once. The clonotype originates from a human donor in good health. J is TRBJ1-2 and V is TRBV10-1; 7 nucleotides agree with TRBD1. The sample consisted of CD4+ T cells from blood buffy coats. CDR3 sequence (DNA): TGCGCCAGCAGTGCCGGGACAGACTATGGCTACACCTTC. Its translation: CASSAGTDYGYTF.